This T cell receptor beta chain was identified in a study of cytomegalovirus exposure and HLA in healthy donors. PCR amplification relied on 60 Vbeta primers (plus 13 Jbeta primers). Clones were read by immunoSEQ multiplex PCR, and TCRdb kept only the in-frame ones, dropping some. The sample carries some 180,000 clones, more than 60% recorded once. From germline, CDR1 is MNHEY and CDR2 SMNVEV (reference sequence). This CDR3 comprises 13 residues. V gave up 5 bases and J gave up 11 bases; unmatched junction bases: 7. The receptor's source is a woman aged 60-75 years in good health and CMV-seropositive. The specimen sequenced was PBMCs. V usage is TRBV27 and J usage is TRBJ2-3, with 10 positions matching TRBD2. In DNA form, the CDR3 reads TGTGCCAGCAGTGCTTCCCCTAGCGGGGGGCAGTATTTT. The encoded protein is CASSASPSGGQYF.